A single TCR beta chain is shown here with its context. The sample is drawn from a study of cytomegalovirus exposure and HLA in healthy donors. Researchers ran the PCR with 60 Vbeta and 13 Jbeta primers. Libraries were prepared by immunoSEQ multiplex PCR; TCRdb keeps only in-frame clonotypes and omits some of them. The sample carries tens of thousands of clones, over 60% recorded once. Germline V gene lookup returns CDR1 SGHTA and CDR2 FQGTGA. With V trimmed by 4 bases and J by 8 bases, 16 bases remained unmatched. The CDR3 covers 18 residues. V is TRBV7-3 and J is TRBJ2-1; TRBD2 agrees at 11 bases. The clonotype comes from a man in his forties or fifties in good health and CMV-seronegative. The sample comprised PBMCs. This CDR3 reads CASSSQGLAVVDEDEQFF. The CDR3 DNA follows: TGTGCCAGCAGCTCCCAGGGACTAGCGGTTGTTGATGAGGATGAGCAGTTCTTC. Supplemented by reference TRBV7-3 and TRBJ2-1, the full variable domain reads GAGVSQTPSNKVTEKGKYVELRCDPISGHTALYWYRQSLGQGPEFLIYFQGTGAADDSGLPNDRFFAVRPEGSVSTLKIQRTERGDSAVYLCASSSQGLAVVDEDEQFFGPGTRLTVL.